One sample yielded the 22 T cell receptor beta chains listed below, sequenced in a study of blood T cell repertoires in COVID-19. Produced via immunoSEQ multiplex PCR; TCRdb's table is partial and in-frame only. The sample has 95,000 to 120,000 clones; around four fifths are singletons. The sequenced material came from peripheral blood. The receptors derive from a woman aged 40 to 55 with acute or convalescent COVID-19.

This clone was observed a handful of times. The rearrangement links TRBV5-1 to TRBJ2-2; 7 bases agree with TRBD1. Germline lookup yields CDR1 SGHRS and CDR2 YFSETQ. This CDR3 has 15 residues. The junction had 3 bases not matched to a gene; V was cut back by 4 bases and J by 0 bases. For the CDR3, the DNA is TGCGCCAGCAGCCCGACAGGGTCGAACACCGGGGAGCTGTTTTTT. It translates to CASSPTGSNTGELFF.

The gene calls are TRBV2 and TRBJ2-7, with D perhaps TRBD2 (6 bases). V was pared by 3 bases and J by 7 bases, with 13 bases between. Germline V lookup: CDR1 SNHLY, CDR2 FYNNEI. This CDR3 region has 13 residues. As DNA, the CDR3 is TGTGCCAGCAGTGACAGGGTTGGGGGGGAGCAGTACTTC. It yields the protein CASSDRVGGEQYF.

This clone occurred once. This chain links TRBV30 with TRBJ1-6, with a weak D call TRBD1 (5 bases). Germline V gives CDR1 GTSNPN, CDR2 SVGIG (reference sequence). Trimming took off 7 bases at V and 8 bases at J, with 15 bases between the two ends. This CDR3 region has 13 residues. The DNA for the CDR3 is TGTGCCTATGGCGGGGCGGAGTATTCACCCCTCCACTTT. Protein: CAYGGAEYSPLHF.

V is TRBV6-4 and J is TRBJ2-3; 9 nucleotides line up with TRBD2. This CDR3 comprises 16 residues. Germline CDR1 MRHNA, CDR2 SNTAGT. V dropped 5 bases and J dropped 2; count of bases not matched to a gene: 8. The CDR3, as DNA: TGTGCCAGCAGTCCCAGGCTAGCGGGACTCACAGATACGCAGTATTTT. Its translation is CASSPRLAGLTDTQYF.

V usage is TRBV30 and J usage is TRBJ2-7; 10 bases agree with TRBD1. Germline V gene data show CDR1 as GTSNPN and CDR2 as SVGIG (reference sequence). J gave up 5 bases and V 7 bases, and 11 bases lay outside the gene matches. The CDR3 spans 14 residues. The CDR3 reads CASSPGQGKHEQYF. CDR3 DNA sequence: TGTGCCTCCTCACCGGGACAGGGGAAACACGAGCAGTACTTC.

The chain joins TRBV3-1 (or the pseudogene TRBV3-2) to TRBJ2-7, with TRBD2 matching over 10 bases. The CDR3 spans 15 residues. V was pared by 4 bases and J by 0 bases, with 3 bases of the junction left unmatched. Per germline, CDR1 LGHDT and CDR2 YNNKEL (reference sequence). The CDR3 loop is CASSRTSGDSYEQYF. The CDR3 DNA is TGTGCCAGCAGCCGGACTAGCGGCGACTCCTACGAGCAGTACTTC.

The chain recombines TRBV5-5 with TRBJ2-7; maybe TRBD1 (6 bases). The V end lost 0 bases, the J end lost 4 bases, and 14 bases lay between the germline ends. The CDR3 sequence is 15 residues long. CDR1 and CDR2 (germline): SGHKS, YYEKEE (reference sequence). The CDR3 is CASSLATGLQYEQYF. CDR3 DNA: TGTGCCAGCAGCTTGGCCACAGGGTTGCAATACGAGCAGTACTTC. The whole variable domain, remainder taken from reference TRBV5-5 and TRBJ2-7, is DAGVTQSPTHLIKTRGQQVTLRCSPISGHKSVSWYQQVLGQGPQFIFQYYEKEERGRGNFPDRFSARQFPNYSSELNVNALLLGDSALYLCASSLATGLQYEQYFGPGTRLTVT.

The J gene is TRBJ2-7, the V gene TRBV7-2; D not certain. The CDR3 covers 13 residues. Germline values: CDR1 SGHTA, CDR2 FQGNSA. Trimming took 1 base from V and 3 from J, leaving 7 bases between them. The CDR3 nucleotides read TGTGCCAGCAGCTTAGTCCCGGGCTACGAGCAGTACTTC. This gives the protein CASSLVPGYEQYF.

The chain links TRBV7-8 to TRBJ1-3; maybe TRBD1 (5 bases). The germline V and J ends were trimmed by 5 bases and 0 bases, with 8 bases remaining between them. The CDR3 spans 14 residues. CDR1 and CDR2 (germline): SGHVS, FQNEAQ. CDR3 DNA: TGTGCCAGCAGCCGACAGATCTCTGGAAACACCATATATTTT. Protein: CASSRQISGNTIYF.

The V gene is TRBV7-9, the J gene TRBJ1-2, with D tentatively TRBD1 (6 bases). V lost 1 base and J 4 bases, leaving 13 bases between the germline ends. This CDR3 comprises 15 residues. Germline V gene data show CDR1 as SEHNR and CDR2 as FQNEAQ (reference sequence). The CDR3 nucleotides are TGTGCCAGCAGCTTAGGGAAACAGGGTCTCTATGGCTACACCTTC. This encodes CASSLGKQGLYGYTF.

The genes are TRBV18 and TRBJ1-2, with TRBD1 identical over 9 bases. CDR1 KGHSH and CDR2 LQKENI come from the germline V gene. The CDR3 sequence is 16 residues long. Trimming took 3 bases from V and 8 from J; bases not matched to a gene: 13. Here the CDR3 reads CASSPTLLGQGMGYTF. CDR3 nucleotides: TGTGCCAGCTCACCCACCCTCTTGGGACAGGGCATGGGCTACACCTTC.

The rearrangement uses TRBV19 and TRBJ2-7; TRBD2 aligns across 11 bases. The CDR3 runs 17 residues. Per the germline V gene, CDR1 is LNHDA and CDR2 is SQIVND (reference sequence). Trimming removed 5 bases from V and 3 bases from J; junction bases left unmatched: 12. In DNA, the CDR3 is TGTGCCAGTAGTCGTAGCGGGGGGGCGTCATCTATCTACGAGCAGTACTTC. The encoded protein is CASSRSGGASSIYEQYF.

The gene calls are TRBV11-2 and TRBJ1-2, with D perhaps TRBD1 (5 bases). CDR1 is SGHAT and CDR2 is FQNNGV in the germline V gene. V dropped 5 bases and J dropped 4 bases, with 17 bases sitting between them. This CDR3 is built from 15 residues. The CDR3 here is CASSSQGALPYGYTF. The CDR3 nucleotides are TGTGCCAGCAGCAGCCAAGGGGCGCTTCCCTATGGCTACACCTTC.

The chain links TRBV27 to TRBJ1-1; TRBD1 matches at 8 bases. There are 14 residues in the CDR3. Per the germline V gene, CDR1 is MNHEY and CDR2 is SMNVEV (reference sequence). Unmatched junction bases numbered 9, after V lost 4 bases and J lost 8 bases. The CDR3 here is CASSSQWTGREAFF. CDR3 sequence (DNA): TGTGCCAGCAGTTCCCAGTGGACAGGGCGGGAAGCTTTCTTT.

The V gene is TRBV10-3, the J gene TRBJ1-4; D might be TRBD1 (6 bases). CDR1 is ENHRY, CDR2 SYGVKD, per germline. This CDR3 has 15 residues. V shed 6 bases and J shed 0 bases, with 11 bases lying between them. The chain's CDR3 is CAISDPGATNEKLFF. As DNA, the CDR3 is TGTGCCATCAGCGACCCAGGGGCAACTAATGAAAAACTGTTTTTT.

The V and J genes are TRBV9 and TRBJ2-2; 9 bases align to TRBD2. Trimming cost V 3 bases and J 9 bases; bases outside gene matches: 9. Germline V gives CDR1 SGDLS, CDR2 YYNGEE. The CDR3 sequence is 15 residues long. The CDR3: CASSASRGGVRELFF. The CDR3 DNA reads TGTGCCAGCAGCGCGAGTCGCGGGGGGGTCCGGGAGCTGTTTTTT.

The V call is TRBV25-1, the J call TRBJ1-4; 8 bases match TRBD1. V shed 8 bases, J shed 8 bases, and the junction held 13 bases outside the gene matches. Germline CDR1 is MGHDK and CDR2 is SYGVNS. There are 15 residues in the CDR3. The CDR3 nucleotides read TGTGCCAGCTCACACGCGACAGGGGACTGGGAAAAACTGTTTTTT. This codes for CASSHATGDWEKLFF.

The V gene is TRBV7-8, the J gene TRBJ2-2; 7 bases are a match to TRBD1. V was pared by 2 bases and J by 4 bases, with 10 bases of the junction left unmatched. Germline CDR1 reads SGHVS; CDR2 reads FQNEAQ. The CDR3 has 17 residues. The CDR3 nucleotides read TGTGCCAGCAGCTTAACTTTCCCGGGACAGCCCACCGGGGAGCTGTTTTTT. Protein sequence: CASSLTFPGQPTGELFF. Together with reference TRBV7-8 and TRBJ2-2, the CDR3 gives the full variable domain: GAGVSQSPRYKVAKRGQDVALRCDPISGHVSLFWYQQALGQGPEFLTYFQNEAQLDKSGLPSDRFFAERPEGSVSTLKIQRTQQEDSAVYLCASSLTFPGQPTGELFFGEGSRLTVL.

The CDR3 region has the DNA TGTGCCAGCAGTGACCAGCCAGGCCCCCAAGAGACCCAGTACTTC. Translation gives CASSDQPGPQETQYF. The chain uses TRBV6-4 and TRBJ2-5; unclear D gene. V lost 2 bases and J lost 1, with 11 bases in between. Germline CDR1 and CDR2: MRHNA and SNTAGT. The CDR3 sequence is 15 residues long.

The J gene is TRBJ2-3, the V gene TRBV27; 7 positions match TRBD2. This CDR3 is 16 amino acids long. Losses at the gene ends were 4 bases for V and 2 bases for J; bases not matched to a gene: 9. Per the germline V gene, CDR1 is MNHEY and CDR2 is SMNVEV (reference sequence). As DNA, the CDR3 is TGTGCCAGCAGTTCCCTCCGGGACTACTTCACAGATACGCAGTATTTT. Translated, it gives CASSSLRDYFTDTQYF.

The chain is built from TRBV4-1 and TRBJ2-2; no clear D gene. The CDR3 length is 15 residues. Germline loops: CDR1 MGHRA, CDR2 YSYEKL. V shed 0 bases and J shed 5 bases, with 10 bases lying between them. In nucleotides, the CDR3 is TGCGCCAGCAGCCAAGATGAAAGGCGGACCGGGGAGCTGTTTTTT. Protein: CASSQDERRTGELFF.

The chain has TRBV30 and TRBJ2-1; no clear D. From germline, CDR1 is GTSNPN and CDR2 SVGIG (reference sequence). CDR3 length: 12 residues. V was pared by 3 bases and J by 6 bases, with 9 bases between. CDR3 nucleotides: TGTGCCTGGAGACAGCTTTCCAATGAGCAGTTCTTC. It is translated as CAWRQLSNEQFF.